This passage covers 19 T cell receptor beta chains from one sample sequenced in a study of identical twins. Using its own MiXCR run on the 5' RACE reads, TCRdb lists one record per CDR3 protein. The sample contains roughly 750,000 distinct CDR3 sequences, about 20% of which appear only once. These data were also reused for a study on T cells expressing NK-cell markers.

The sample comprised PBMCs. The source of these receptors is a woman between 18 and 30 years old in good health.

This clonotype was observed at least ten times. This rearrangement joins TRBV6-1 to TRBJ1-2; D is undetermined. Germline V CDR1 and CDR2: MNHNS, SASEGT. Trimming removed 7 bases from V and 0 bases from J, with 18 bases in between. The CDR3 contains 16 residues. The CDR3 sequence is CASNKRVPPANYGYTF. The CDR3 bases are TGTGCCAGCAATAAACGGGTGCCCCCCGCTAACTATGGCTACACCTTC.

This clonotype was counted between two and nine times. V usage is TRBV5-1 and J usage is TRBJ2-7, with 10 bases that match TRBD1. After removal of 0 bases from V and 3 bases from J, the junction contained 3 bases not matched to a gene. The CDR3 consists of 15 residues. The V gene's germline CDR1 is SGHRS and CDR2 YFSETQ. CDR3 sequence reads: CASSLGGTGDYEQYF. The CDR3 DNA reads TGCGCCAGCAGCTTGGGAGGGACAGGGGACTACGAGCAGTACTTC.

This clonotype was detected a few times. J is TRBJ2-5 and V is TRBV7-7; 12 positions match TRBD2. Germline V CDR1 and CDR2: SSHAT, FNYEAQ (reference sequence). The CDR3 loop spans 17 amino acids. The ends lost 5 bases at V and 4 bases at J; junction bases unmatched: 11. The CDR3 here is CASSAGLAGSMVETQYF. The CDR3 region has the DNA TGTGCCAGCAGCGCCGGACTAGCGGGAAGTATGGTAGAGACCCAGTACTTC.

Many counts were recorded for this clonotype. The J gene is TRBJ1-2, the V gene TRBV6-5, with D unresolved. V lost 0 bases to trimming and J lost 4 bases, with 12 bases between them. CDR1 and CDR2 from the germline V gene are MNHEY and SVGAGI. This CDR3 spans 15 amino acids. DNA for the CDR3: TGTGCCAGCAGTTACTCTCGGATGTCCGTCTATGGCTACACCTTC. Protein sequence: CASSYSRMSVYGYTF.

The genes are TRBV9 and TRBJ2-1, with D unresolved. Deletions cut 1 base from V and 6 bases from J, with 8 bases between. Germline CDR1 SGDLS, CDR2 YYNGEE. There are 13 residues in the CDR3. The CDR3 region has the DNA TGTGCCAGCAGCGTAAGGCCAGCCAATGAGCAGTTCTTC. Protein product: CASSVRPANEQFF.

There are a few counts of this clonotype. The chain employs TRBV27 and TRBJ2-1; D is ambiguous. V gave up 6 bases and J gave up 0 bases, with 15 bases separating them. The CDR3 runs 16 residues. CDR1 MNHEY and CDR2 SMNVEV come from the germline V gene (reference sequence). This chain's CDR3 is CASSRRTPSSYNEQFF. CDR3 in DNA: TGTGCCAGCAGCCGTCGGACCCCGAGCTCCTACAATGAGCAGTTCTTC.

There are many counts of this clonotype. The rearrangement joins TRBV6-5 to TRBJ2-1; no clear D gene. V was pared by 7 bases and J by 7 bases, with 8 bases between. From germline, CDR1 is MNHEY and CDR2 SVGAGI. The CDR3 spans 11 residues. CDR3 sequence: CASNLGNEQFF. The CDR3 DNA follows: TGTGCCAGCAATCTCGGGAATGAGCAGTTCTTC.

V gene TRBV20-1 combines with J gene TRBJ2-1; D may be TRBD1 (6 bases). Trimming pared 2 bases from V and 3 bases from J, leaving 14 bases between. CDR3 length: 15 residues. Looked up from germline, CDR1 is DFQATT and CDR2 is SNEGSKA (reference sequence). The CDR3 DNA sequence: TGCAGTGCTAGACCCCTCAGGGGAGACTACAATGAGCAGTTCTTC. Protein: CSARPLRGDYNEQFF.

The J gene is TRBJ2-7, the V gene TRBV9; tentative D call: TRBD2 (6 bases). Germline assignment: CDR1 SGDLS and CDR2 YYNGEE. This CDR3 contains 11 residues. Trimming took off 3 bases at V and 10 bases at J, with 11 bases between the two ends. The CDR3 coding sequence is TGTGCCAGCAGCGAGGGACTTTTTCAGTACTTC. Encoded protein: CASSEGLFQYF. Complete variable domain (other parts from reference TRBV9 and TRBJ2-7): DSGVTQTPKHLITATGQRVTLRCSPRSGDLSVYWYQQSLDQGLQFLIQYYNGEERAKGNILERFSAQQFPDLHSELNLSSLELGDSALYFCASSEGLFQYFGPGTRLTVT.

This clonotype was seen ten or more times. The CDR3 loop is CASSLFGTDTQYF. In DNA form, the CDR3 reads TGCGCCAGCAGCTTGTTTGGCACAGATACGCAGTATTTT. The V call is TRBV5-1, the J call TRBJ2-3; the D is unclear. Germline-derived CDR1 and CDR2 are SGHRS and YFSETQ. The germline V and J ends were trimmed by 1 base and 1 base, with 4 bases remaining between them. The CDR3 runs to 13 residues.

The V gene is TRBV9, the J gene TRBJ2-7; TRBD1 matches at 10 bases. This CDR3 region has 15 residues. The ends lost 2 bases at V and 4 bases at J; junction bases unmatched: 6. The V gene's germline CDR1 is SGDLS and CDR2 YYNGEE. The DNA for the CDR3 is TGTGCCAGCAGCGTTGGGACAGGGGATGGATACGAGCAGTACTTC. This gives the protein CASSVGTGDGYEQYF.

This clonotype showed up many times. The V call is TRBV20-1, the J call TRBJ2-2, with 7 bases lining up with TRBD2. The V segment lost 5 bases and the J segment 6 bases; nucleotides outside the gene matches: 3. Germline V CDR1 and CDR2: DFQATT, SNEGSKA (reference sequence). The CDR3 has 12 amino acids. The CDR3 region has the DNA TGCAGTGCTTGGACTAGGGCCGGGGAGCTGTTTTTT. Amino acid sequence: CSAWTRAGELFF.

This clonotype was seen a handful of times. The V call is TRBV6-1, the J call TRBJ2-7, with 9 bases identical to TRBD2. V was clipped by 5 bases and J by 9 bases; unmatched bases: 17. This CDR3 spans 16 amino acids. Germline V lookup: CDR1 MNHNS, CDR2 SASEGT. CDR3 sequence reads: CASSTASAGGLLRQYF. Written as DNA, the CDR3 is TGTGCCAGCAGTACGGCCTCGGCGGGAGGGTTATTGCGGCAGTACTTC.

The rearrangement joins TRBV6-5 to TRBJ2-1; 13 nucleotides agree with TRBD2. Losses at the gene ends were 4 bases for V and 4 bases for J; bases not matched to a gene: 7. This CDR3 is 17 amino acids long. Germline values: CDR1 MNHEY, CDR2 SVGAGI. The CDR3 DNA sequence: TGTGCCAGCAGTTTACTAGCGGGGGGGAATAGTTACAATGAGCAGTTCTTC. As protein: CASSLLAGGNSYNEQFF.

This clonotype appeared many times. The chain has TRBV5-5 and TRBJ1-5; tentative D call: TRBD1 (6 bases). Trimming pared 2 bases from V and 4 bases from J, leaving 7 bases between. The CDR3 extends over 13 amino acids. Germline loops: CDR1 SGHKS, CDR2 YYEKEE (reference sequence). The CDR3 DNA sequence: TGTGCCAGCAGCTTTCAGGGGAATCAGCCCCAGCATTTT. Amino acid sequence: CASSFQGNQPQHF.

The chain couples TRBV9 to TRBJ2-1, with TRBD2 identical over 9 bases. This CDR3 spans 16 amino acids. The J segment lost 4 bases and the V segment lost 3 bases, leaving 8 bases of the junction unmatched. The germline CDR1 and CDR2 sequences are SGDLS and YYNGEE. The CDR3 DNA follows: TGTGCCAGCAGCGCCCGCGGGGGGGCCTGGTACAATGAGCAGTTCTTC. Protein product: CASSARGGAWYNEQFF.

The CDR3 DNA reads as TGTGCCAGCAGTAAAGGGTCGGTAAGCTCCTACGAGCAGTACTTC. Translation: CASSKGSVSSYEQYF. The V call is TRBV7-9, the J call TRBJ2-7; D uncertain. V lost 6 bases and J lost 0, with 15 bases in between. Germline-derived CDR1 and CDR2 are SEHNR and FQNEAQ (reference sequence). The CDR3 sequence is 15 residues long.

This clonotype was counted only a few times. CDR3 in DNA: TGCGCCAGCAGCAACGGGACAGGGCCTCAAGAGACCCAGTACTTC. Its translation is CASSNGTGPQETQYF. The J gene is TRBJ2-5, the V gene TRBV5-1, with 9 bases identical to TRBD1. Trimming removed 4 bases from V and 2 bases from J; junction bases left unmatched: 6. CDR1 and CDR2 (germline): SGHRS, YFSETQ. CDR3 length: 15 residues.

This clonotype was counted only a few times. The chain uses TRBV6-5 and TRBJ2-2; D unresolved. There are 14 residues in the CDR3. Trimming left V 2 bases short and J 10 bases short, with 14 bases between. Germline CDR1 is MNHEY and CDR2 is SVGAGI. CDR3 protein: CASSYLDSAPELFF. For the CDR3, the DNA is TGTGCCAGCAGTTACCTCGACTCGGCGCCGGAGCTGTTTTTT.